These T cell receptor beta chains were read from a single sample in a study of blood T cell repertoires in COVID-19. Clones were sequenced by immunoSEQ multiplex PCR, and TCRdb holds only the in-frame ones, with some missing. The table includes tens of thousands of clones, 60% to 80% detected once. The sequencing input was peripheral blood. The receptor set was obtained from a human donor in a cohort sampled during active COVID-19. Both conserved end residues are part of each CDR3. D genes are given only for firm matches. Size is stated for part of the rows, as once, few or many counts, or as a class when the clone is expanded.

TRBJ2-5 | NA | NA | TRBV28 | TGTGCCAGCAGTTCCCAAAGTTGGGCAGAGACCCAGTACTTC | CASSSQSWAETQYF
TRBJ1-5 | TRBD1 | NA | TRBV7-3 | TGTGCCAGCAGCCCTATCACGGGACAGGGGGACAGTCAGCCCCAGCATTTT | CASSPITGQGDSQPQHF
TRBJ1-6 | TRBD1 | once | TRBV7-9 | TGTGCCAGCAGCGCACAGGGGCAAATCTCACCCCTCCACTTT | CASSAQGQISPLHF
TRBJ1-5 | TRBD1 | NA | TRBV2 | TGTGCCAGCAGTGAGGGACAGCGATTTAAAGCCCAGCATTTT | CASSEGQRFKAQHF
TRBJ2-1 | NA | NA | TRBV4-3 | TGCGCCAGCAGCCCAACTACCACCGCATACAATGAGCAGTTCTTC | CASSPTTTAYNEQFF
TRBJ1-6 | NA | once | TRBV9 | TGTGCCAGCAGCGCTACCTCTAAACCCCCTACTTCACCCCTCCACTTT | CASSATSKPPTSPLHF
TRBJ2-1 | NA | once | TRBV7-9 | TGTGCCAGCAGCCCCCGAGCCTACAATGAGCAGTTCTTC | CASSPRAYNEQFF
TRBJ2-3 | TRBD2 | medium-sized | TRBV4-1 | TGCGCCAGCAGCCCGGGGGGTGGGTATACGCAGTATTTT | CASSPGGGYTQYF
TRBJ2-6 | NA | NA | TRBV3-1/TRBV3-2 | TGTGCCAGCAGCCAAGTGCGGAGCTCTGGGGCCAACGTCCTGACTTTC | CASSQVRSSGANVLTF
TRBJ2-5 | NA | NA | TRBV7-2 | TGTGCCAGCAGCTCTGCCGTAGGGGGGGCCAAGACCCAGTACTTC | CASSSAVGGAKTQYF
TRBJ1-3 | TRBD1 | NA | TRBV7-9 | TGTGCCAGCAGCTCAGGGGGCTCGGGAAACACCATATATTTT | CASSSGGSGNTIYF
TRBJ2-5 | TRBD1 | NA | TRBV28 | TGTGCCAGCAGTCAACGACAGGGGGCAAAGACCCAGTACTTC | CASSQRQGAKTQYF
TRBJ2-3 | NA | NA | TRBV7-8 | TGTGCCAGCAGCCGGGACAAAAGCACAGATACGCAGTATTTT | CASSRDKSTDTQYF
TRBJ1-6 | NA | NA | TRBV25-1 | TGTGCCAGCAGTCCGCGGGACGGAGGTTCGAATTCACCCCTCCACTTT | CASSPRDGGSNSPLHF